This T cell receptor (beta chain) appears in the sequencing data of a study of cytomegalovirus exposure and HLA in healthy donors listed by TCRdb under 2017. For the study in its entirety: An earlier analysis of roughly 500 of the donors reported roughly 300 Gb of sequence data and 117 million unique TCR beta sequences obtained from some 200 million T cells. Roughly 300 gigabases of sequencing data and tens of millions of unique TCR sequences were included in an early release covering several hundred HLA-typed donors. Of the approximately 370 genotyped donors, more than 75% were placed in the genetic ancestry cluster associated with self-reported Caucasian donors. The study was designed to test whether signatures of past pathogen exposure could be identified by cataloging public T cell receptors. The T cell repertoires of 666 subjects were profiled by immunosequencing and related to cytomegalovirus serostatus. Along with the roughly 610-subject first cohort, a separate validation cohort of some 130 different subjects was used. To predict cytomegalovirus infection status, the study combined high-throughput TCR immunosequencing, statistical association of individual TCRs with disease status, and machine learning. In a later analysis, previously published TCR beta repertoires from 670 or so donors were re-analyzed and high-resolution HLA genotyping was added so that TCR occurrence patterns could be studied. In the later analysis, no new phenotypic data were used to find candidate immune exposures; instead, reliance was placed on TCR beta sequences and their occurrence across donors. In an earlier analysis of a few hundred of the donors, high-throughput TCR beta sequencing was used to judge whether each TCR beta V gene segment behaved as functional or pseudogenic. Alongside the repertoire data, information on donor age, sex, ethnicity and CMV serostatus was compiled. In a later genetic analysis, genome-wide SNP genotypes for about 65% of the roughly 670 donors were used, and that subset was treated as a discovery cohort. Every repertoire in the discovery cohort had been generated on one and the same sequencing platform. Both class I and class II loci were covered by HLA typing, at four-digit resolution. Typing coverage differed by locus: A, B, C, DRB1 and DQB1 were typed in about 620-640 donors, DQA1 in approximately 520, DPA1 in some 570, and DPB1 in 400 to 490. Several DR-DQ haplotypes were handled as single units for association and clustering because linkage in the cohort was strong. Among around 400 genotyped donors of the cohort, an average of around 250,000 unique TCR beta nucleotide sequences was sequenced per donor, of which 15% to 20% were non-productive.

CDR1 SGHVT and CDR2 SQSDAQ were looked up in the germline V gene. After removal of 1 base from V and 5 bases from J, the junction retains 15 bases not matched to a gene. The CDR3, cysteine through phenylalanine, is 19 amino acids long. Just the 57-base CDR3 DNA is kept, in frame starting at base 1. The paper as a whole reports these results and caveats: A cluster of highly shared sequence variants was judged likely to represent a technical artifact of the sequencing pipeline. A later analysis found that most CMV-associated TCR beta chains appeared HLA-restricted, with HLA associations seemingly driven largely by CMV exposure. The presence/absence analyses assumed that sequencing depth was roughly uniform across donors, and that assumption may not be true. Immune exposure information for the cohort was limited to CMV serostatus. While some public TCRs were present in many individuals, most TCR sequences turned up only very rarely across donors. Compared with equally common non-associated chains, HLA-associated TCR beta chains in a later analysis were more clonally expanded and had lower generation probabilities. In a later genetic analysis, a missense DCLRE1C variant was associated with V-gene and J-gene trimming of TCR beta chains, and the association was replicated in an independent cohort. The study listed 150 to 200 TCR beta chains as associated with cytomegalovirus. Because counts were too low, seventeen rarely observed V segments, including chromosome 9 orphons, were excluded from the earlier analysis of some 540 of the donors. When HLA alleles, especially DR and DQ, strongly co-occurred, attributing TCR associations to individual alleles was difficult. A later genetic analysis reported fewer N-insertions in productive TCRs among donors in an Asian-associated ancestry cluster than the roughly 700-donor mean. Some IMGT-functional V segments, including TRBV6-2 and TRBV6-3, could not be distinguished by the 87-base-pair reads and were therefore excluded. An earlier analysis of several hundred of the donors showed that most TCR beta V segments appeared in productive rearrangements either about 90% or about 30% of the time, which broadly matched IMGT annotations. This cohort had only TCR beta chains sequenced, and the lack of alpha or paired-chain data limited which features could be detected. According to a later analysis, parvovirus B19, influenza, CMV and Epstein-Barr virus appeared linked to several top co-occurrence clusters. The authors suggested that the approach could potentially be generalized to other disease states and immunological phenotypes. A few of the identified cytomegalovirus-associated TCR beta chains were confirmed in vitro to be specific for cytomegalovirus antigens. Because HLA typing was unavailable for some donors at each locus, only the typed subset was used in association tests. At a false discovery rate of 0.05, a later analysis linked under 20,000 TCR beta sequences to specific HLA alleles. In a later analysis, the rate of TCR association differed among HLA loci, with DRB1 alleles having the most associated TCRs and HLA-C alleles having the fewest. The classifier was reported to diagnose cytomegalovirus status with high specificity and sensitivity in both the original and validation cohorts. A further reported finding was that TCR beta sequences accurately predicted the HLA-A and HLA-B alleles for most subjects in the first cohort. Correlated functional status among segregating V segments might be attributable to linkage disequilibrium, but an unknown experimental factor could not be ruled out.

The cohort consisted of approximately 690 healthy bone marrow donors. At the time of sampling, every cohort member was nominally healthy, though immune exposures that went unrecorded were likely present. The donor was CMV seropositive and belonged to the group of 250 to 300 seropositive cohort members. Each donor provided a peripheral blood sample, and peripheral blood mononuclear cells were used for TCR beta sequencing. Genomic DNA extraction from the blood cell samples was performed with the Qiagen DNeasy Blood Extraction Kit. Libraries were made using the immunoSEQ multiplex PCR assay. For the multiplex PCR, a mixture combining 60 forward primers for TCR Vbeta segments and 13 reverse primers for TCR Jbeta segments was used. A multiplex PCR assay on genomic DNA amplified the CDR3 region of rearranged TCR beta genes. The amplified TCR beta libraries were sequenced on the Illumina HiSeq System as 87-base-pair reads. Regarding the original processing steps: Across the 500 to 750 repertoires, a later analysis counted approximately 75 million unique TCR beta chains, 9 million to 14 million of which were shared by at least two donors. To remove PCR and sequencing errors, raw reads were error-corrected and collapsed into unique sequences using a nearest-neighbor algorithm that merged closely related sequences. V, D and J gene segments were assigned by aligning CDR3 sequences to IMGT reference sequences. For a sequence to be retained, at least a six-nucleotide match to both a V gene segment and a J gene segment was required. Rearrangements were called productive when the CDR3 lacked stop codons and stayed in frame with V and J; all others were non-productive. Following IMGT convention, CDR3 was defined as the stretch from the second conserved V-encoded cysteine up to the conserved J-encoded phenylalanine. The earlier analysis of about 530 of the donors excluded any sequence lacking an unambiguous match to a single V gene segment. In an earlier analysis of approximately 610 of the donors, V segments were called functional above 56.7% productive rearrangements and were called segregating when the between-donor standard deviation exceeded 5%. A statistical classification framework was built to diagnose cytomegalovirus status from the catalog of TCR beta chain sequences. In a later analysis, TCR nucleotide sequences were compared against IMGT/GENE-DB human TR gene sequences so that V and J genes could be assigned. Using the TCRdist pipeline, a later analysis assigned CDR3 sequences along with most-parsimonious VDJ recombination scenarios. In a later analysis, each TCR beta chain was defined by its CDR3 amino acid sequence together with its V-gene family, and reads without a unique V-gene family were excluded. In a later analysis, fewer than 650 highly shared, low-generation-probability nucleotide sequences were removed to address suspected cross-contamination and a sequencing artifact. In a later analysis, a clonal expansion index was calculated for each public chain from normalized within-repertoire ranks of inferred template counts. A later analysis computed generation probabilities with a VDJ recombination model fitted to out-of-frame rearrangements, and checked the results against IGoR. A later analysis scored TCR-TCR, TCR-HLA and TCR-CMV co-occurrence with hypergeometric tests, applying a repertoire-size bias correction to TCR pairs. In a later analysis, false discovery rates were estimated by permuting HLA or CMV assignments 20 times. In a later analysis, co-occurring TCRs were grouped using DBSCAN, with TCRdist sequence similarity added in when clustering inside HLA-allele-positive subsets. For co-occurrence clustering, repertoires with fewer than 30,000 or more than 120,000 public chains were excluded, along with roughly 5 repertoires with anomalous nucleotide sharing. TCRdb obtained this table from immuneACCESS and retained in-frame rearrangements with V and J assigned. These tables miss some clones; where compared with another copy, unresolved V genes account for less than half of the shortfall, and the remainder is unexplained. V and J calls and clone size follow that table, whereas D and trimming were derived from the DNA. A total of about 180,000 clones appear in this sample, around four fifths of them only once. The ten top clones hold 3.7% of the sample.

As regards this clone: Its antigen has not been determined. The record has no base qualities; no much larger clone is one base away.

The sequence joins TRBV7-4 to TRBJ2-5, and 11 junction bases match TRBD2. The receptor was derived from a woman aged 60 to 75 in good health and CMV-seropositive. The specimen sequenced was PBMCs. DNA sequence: TGTGCCAGCAGCTTAGTAGAGCCTTCTAGCGGGGGGCCCTGGGAGACCCAGTACTTC. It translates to CASSLVEPSSGGPWETQYF.